Below, one T cell receptor beta chain is given with its context. Its target is unknown. V shed 5 bases, J shed 1 base, and the junction held 17 bases outside the gene matches. The germline gives CDR1 SEHNR, CDR2 FQNEAQ (reference sequence). There are 19 residues in the CDR3. Use of 60 Vbeta and 13 Jbeta primers characterized the PCR. Profiled with immunoSEQ multiplex PCR; TCRdb holds only in-frame clones, not every one. The data contain approximately 160,000 clones, about four fifths of them seen just once; the ten biggest clones take up 1%. This entry belongs to a study of cytomegalovirus exposure and HLA in healthy donors. Study observations and caveats: TCR beta chains associated with HLA were, in a later analysis, more clonally expanded than equally common others.

These donors counted as nominally healthy when sampled, but unrecorded immune exposures were likely. The sequence came from a woman between 50 and 59 years old in good health and CMV-seropositive. The specimen was PBMCs. The gene calls are TRBV7-9 and TRBJ2-1, with 7 bases matching TRBD2. CDR3 coding DNA: TGTGCCAGCAGCCCCGGGCGGGGGAGGGCCTCCTGGTCCTACAATGAGCAGTTCTTC. Translation gives CASSPGRGRASWSYNEQFF. The whole variable domain, filled in from reference TRBV7-9 and TRBJ2-1, reads DTGVSQNPRHKITKRGQNVTFRCDPISEHNRLYWYRQTLGQGPEFLTYFQNEAQLEKSRLLSDRFSAERPKGSFSTLEIQRTEQGDSAMYLCASSPGRGRASWSYNEQFFGPGTRLTVL.